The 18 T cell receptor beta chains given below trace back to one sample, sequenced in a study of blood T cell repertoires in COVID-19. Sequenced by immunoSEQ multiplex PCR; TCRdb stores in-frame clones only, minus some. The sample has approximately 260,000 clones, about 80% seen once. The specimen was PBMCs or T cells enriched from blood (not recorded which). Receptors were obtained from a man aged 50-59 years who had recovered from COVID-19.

CDR3 in amino acids: CASRPPGRNYGYTF. The DNA of the CDR3 is TGTGCCAGCAGGCCCCCGGGGAGAAACTATGGCTACACCTTC. The chain combines TRBV28 with TRBJ1-2; D is unresolved. The CDR3 is 14 amino acids. Germline V CDR1 and CDR2: MDHEN, SYDVKM. Trimming stripped 6 bases from V and 2 bases from J, with 13 bases between.

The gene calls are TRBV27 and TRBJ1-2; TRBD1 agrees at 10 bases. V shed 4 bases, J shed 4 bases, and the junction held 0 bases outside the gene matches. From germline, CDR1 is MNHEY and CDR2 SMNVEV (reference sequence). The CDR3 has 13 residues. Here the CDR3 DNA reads TGTGCCAGCAGTTGGACAGGGGGCTATGGCTACACCTTC. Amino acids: CASSWTGGYGYTF.

The chain's CDR3 is CASSTGQGRGAFF. The CDR3 DNA follows: TGTGCCAGCAGTACCGGACAGGGCCGGGGAGCTTTCTTT. The chain couples TRBV12-3 or TRBV12-4 to TRBJ1-1; TRBD1 aligns across 8 bases. J gave up 10 bases and V 5 bases, and 9 bases lay outside the gene matches. This CDR3 is 13 amino acids long.

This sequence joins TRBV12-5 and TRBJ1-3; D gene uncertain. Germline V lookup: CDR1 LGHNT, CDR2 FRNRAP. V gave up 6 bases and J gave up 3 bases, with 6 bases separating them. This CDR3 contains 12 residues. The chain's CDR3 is CASGLYGNTIYF. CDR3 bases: TGTGCTAGTGGACTATATGGAAACACCATATATTTT.

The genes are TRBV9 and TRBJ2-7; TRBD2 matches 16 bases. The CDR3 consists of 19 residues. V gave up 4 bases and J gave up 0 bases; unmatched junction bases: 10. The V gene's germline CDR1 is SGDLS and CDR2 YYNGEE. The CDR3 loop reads CASSPRTGTSGRGSYEQYF. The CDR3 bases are TGTGCCAGCAGCCCGAGGACCGGGACTAGCGGGAGGGGCTCCTACGAGCAGTACTTC. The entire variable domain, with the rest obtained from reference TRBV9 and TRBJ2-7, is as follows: DSGVTQTPKHLITATGQRVTLRCSPRSGDLSVYWYQQSLDQGLQFLIQYYNGEERAKGNILERFSAQQFPDLHSELNLSSLELGDSALYFCASSPRTGTSGRGSYEQYFGPGTRLTVT.

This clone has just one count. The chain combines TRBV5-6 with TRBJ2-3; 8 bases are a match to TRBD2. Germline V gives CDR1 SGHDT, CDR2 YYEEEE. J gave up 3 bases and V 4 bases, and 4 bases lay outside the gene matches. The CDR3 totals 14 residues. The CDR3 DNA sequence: TGTGCCAGCAGCACCGGGACTAGTACAGATACGCAGTATTTT. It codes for CASSTGTSTDTQYF. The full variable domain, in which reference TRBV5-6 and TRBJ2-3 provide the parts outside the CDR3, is DAGVTQSPTHLIKTRGQQVTLRCSPKSGHDTVSWYQQALGQGPQFIFQYYEEEERQRGNFPDRFSGHQFPNYSSELNVNALLLGDSALYLCASSTGTSTDTQYFGPGTRLTVL.

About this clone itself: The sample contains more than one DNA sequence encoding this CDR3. The CDR3 is CASSSSSGGSYGYTF. The CDR3 bases are TGTGCCAGCAGCTCAAGTTCGGGGGGCTCCTATGGCTACACCTTC. The chain combines TRBV5-5 with TRBJ1-2, with a weak D call TRBD1 (6 bases). CDR1 is SGHKS and CDR2 is YYEKEE in the germline V gene (reference sequence). The ends were cut back, 3 bases at V and 4 bases at J, with 16 bases in the middle. The CDR3 covers 15 residues. Full variable domain (rest looked up from reference TRBV5-5 and TRBJ1-2): DAGVTQSPTHLIKTRGQQVTLRCSPISGHKSVSWYQQVLGQGPQFIFQYYEKEERGRGNFPDRFSARQFPNYSSELNVNALLLGDSALYLCASSSSSGGSYGYTFGSGTRLTVV.

CDR3 sequence (DNA): TGTGCCAGCAGTTTCCCGAGGGGGTGGTGGGAGTTGGACACAGATACGCAGTATTTT. This codes for CASSFPRGWWELDTDTQYF. The chain has TRBV28 and TRBJ2-3; tentatively, D is TRBD1 (6 bases). This CDR3 region has 19 residues. Germline values: CDR1 MDHEN, CDR2 SYDVKM. V lost 3 bases, J lost 2 bases, and 24 bases lay in between.

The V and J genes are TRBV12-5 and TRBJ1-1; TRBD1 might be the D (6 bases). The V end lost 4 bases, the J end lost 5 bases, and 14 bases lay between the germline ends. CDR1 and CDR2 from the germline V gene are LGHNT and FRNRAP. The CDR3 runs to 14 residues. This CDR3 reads CASGSSQGWTEAFF. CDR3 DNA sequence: TGTGCTAGTGGTTCATCACAGGGTTGGACTGAAGCTTTCTTT.

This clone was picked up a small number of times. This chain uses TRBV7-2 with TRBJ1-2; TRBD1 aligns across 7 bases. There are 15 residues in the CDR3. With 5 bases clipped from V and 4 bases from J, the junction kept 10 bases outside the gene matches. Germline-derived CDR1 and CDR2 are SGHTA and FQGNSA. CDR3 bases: TGTGCCAGCAGCGTACGACAGGGTGGTATCTATGGCTACACCTTC. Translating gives CASSVRQGGIYGYTF.

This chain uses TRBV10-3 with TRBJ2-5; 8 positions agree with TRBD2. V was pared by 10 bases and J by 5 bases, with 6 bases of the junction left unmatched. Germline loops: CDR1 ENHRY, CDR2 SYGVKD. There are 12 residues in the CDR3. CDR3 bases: TGTGCCACCGGACTAGCAGGGGAGACCCAGTACTTC. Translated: CATGLAGETQYF.

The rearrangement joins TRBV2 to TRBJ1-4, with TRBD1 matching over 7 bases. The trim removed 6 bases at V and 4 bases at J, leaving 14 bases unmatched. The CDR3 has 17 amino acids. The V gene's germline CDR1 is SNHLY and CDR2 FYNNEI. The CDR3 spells CASRSHRGSVVNEKLFF. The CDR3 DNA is TGTGCCAGCAGATCCCACAGGGGCTCGGTGGTTAATGAAAAACTGTTTTTT.

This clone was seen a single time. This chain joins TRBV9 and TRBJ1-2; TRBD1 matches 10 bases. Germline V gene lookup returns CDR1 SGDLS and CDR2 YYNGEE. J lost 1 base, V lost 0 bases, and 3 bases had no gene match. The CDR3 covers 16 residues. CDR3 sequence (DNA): TGTGCCAGCAGCGTAGCCGGACAGGGGGGTAACTATGGCTACACCTTC. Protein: CASSVAGQGGNYGYTF.

The CDR3 DNA follows: TGCAGCGTTCAGTGGGGAGCGTCTGAAAAACTGTTTTTT. Its protein product is CSVQWGASEKLFF. The gene calls are TRBV29-1 and TRBJ1-4, with no clear D. V lost 5 bases to trimming and J lost 7 bases, with 14 bases between them. The germline gives CDR1 SQVTM, CDR2 ANQGSEA. The CDR3 is 13 amino acids.

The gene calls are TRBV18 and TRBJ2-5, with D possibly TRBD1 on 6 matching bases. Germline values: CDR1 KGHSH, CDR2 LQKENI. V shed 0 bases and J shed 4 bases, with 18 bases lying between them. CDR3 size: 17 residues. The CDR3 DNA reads TGTGCCAGCTCACCACCGACCGGGACAACGATCGGAGAGACCCAGTACTTC. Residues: CASSPPTGTTIGETQYF. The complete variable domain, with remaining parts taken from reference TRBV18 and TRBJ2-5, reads NAGVMQNPRHLVRRRGQEARLRCSPMKGHSHVYWYRQLPEEGLKFMVYLQKENIIDESGMPKERFSAEFPKEGPSILRIQQVVRGDSAAYFCASSPPTGTTIGETQYFGPGTRLLVL.

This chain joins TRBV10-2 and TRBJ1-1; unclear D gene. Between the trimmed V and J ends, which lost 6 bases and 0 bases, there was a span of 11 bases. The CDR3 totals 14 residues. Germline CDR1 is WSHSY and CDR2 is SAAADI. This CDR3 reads CASSWAEMNTEAFF. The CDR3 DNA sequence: TGCGCCAGCAGCTGGGCAGAGATGAACACTGAAGCTTTCTTT.

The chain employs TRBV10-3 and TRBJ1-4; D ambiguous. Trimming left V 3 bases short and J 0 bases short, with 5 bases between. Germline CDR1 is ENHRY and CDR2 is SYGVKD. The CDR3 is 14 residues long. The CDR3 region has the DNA TGTGCCATCAGTGACGGGGCAACTAATGAAAAACTGTTTTTT. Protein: CAISDGATNEKLFF.

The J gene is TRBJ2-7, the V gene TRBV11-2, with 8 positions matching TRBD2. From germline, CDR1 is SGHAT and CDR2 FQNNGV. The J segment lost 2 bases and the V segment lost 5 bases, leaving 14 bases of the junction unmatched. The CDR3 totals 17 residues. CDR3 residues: CASSRPSSGRGTYEQYF. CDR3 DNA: TGTGCCAGCAGCCGCCCCTCGAGCGGGAGAGGAACCTACGAGCAGTACTTC.